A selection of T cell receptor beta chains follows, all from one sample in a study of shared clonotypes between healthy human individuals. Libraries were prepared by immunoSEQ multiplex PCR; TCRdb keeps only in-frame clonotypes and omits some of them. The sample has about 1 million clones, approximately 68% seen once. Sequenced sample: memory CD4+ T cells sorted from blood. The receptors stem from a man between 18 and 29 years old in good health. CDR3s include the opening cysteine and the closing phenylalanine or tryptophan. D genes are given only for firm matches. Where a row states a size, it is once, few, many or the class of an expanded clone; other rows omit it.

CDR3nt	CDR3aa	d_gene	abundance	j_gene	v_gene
TGTGCCAGCAGCACACAGGGGGCCGGCACTGAAGCTTTCTTT	CASSTQGAGTEAFF	TRBD1	few	TRBJ1-1	TRBV7-8
TGTGCCAGTAAGACTCGGGACGGATCCTCCCACGAGCAGTACTTC	CASKTRDGSSHEQYF	-	-	TRBJ2-7	TRBV19
TGCGCCAGCAGCTTGAATACGGCCGAATATGGCTACACCTTC	CASSLNTAEYGYTF	-	few	TRBJ1-2	TRBV5-1
TGCGCCAGCAGCCAAGAGCGGGGACAGGGGAACACTGAAGCTTTCTTT	CASSQERGQGNTEAFF	TRBD1	few	TRBJ1-1	TRBV4-1
TGCGCCAGCAGCTTGGGGGGTATTGACACTGAAGCTTTCTTT	CASSLGGIDTEAFF	-	-	TRBJ1-1	TRBV5-1
TGTGCCAGCAGTGAACTGACGACCGGGGTGGGCGGCTACACCTTC	CASSELTTGVGGYTF	-	-	TRBJ1-2	TRBV6-1
TGTGCCTGGACCCCGGGCTCCAGTAATGGCTACACCTTC	CAWTPGSSNGYTF	-	-	TRBJ1-2	TRBV30
TGTGCCAGCAGCGTTAGCACAGATACGCAGTATTTT	CASSVSTDTQYF	-	-	TRBJ2-3	TRBV9
TGCGCCAGCAGCAATGGACAGGGAGACTATGGCTACACCTTC	CASSNGQGDYGYTF	TRBD1	-	TRBJ1-2	TRBV5-1
TGTGCCAGCAGCGGGCTGAGCAGGGGGCAAGAGACCCAGTACTTC	CASSGLSRGQETQYF	TRBD1	-	TRBJ2-5	TRBV6-1
TGTGCCAGCAGCGGGGACAGTGCCTACGAGCAGTACTTC	CASSGDSAYEQYF	TRBD1	-	TRBJ2-7	TRBV7-9
TGTGCCAGCAGTGTCCGGGACGGCTTCTACGAGCAGTACTTC	CASSVRDGFYEQYF	-	few	TRBJ2-7	TRBV28
TGCGCCAGTAGACGGGACGGAATGAACACTGAAGCTTTCTTT	CASRRDGMNTEAFF	-	few	TRBJ1-1	TRBV5-1
TGTGCCAGCAGCGTAGGGGATACGCAGTATTTT	CASSVGDTQYF	-	many	TRBJ2-3	TRBV9
TGTGCCAGCAGTTGGACCACAACAAGCACAGATACGCAGTATTTT	CASSWTTTSTDTQYF	-	-	TRBJ2-3	TRBV27
TGTGCCACCTCGGGACAGGGCCGTATAAGCTACACCTTC	CATSGQGRISYTF	TRBD1	-	TRBJ1-2	TRBV19
TGTGCCAGCAGGCTGGGCGGGAGGGGTACGCAGTATTTT	CASRLGGRGTQYF	TRBD2	-	TRBJ2-3	TRBV6-5
TGTGCCAGCAGCTTAGGCGGGAAGGGTGACTACAATGAGCAGTTCTTC	CASSLGGKGDYNEQFF	-	-	TRBJ2-1	TRBV11-3
TGCACCAGCAGCCAAGATAGATTACAGGGGGTGAACGCGAACACCGGGGAGCTGTTTTTT	CTSSQDRLQGVNANTGELFF	-	-	TRBJ2-2	TRBV1